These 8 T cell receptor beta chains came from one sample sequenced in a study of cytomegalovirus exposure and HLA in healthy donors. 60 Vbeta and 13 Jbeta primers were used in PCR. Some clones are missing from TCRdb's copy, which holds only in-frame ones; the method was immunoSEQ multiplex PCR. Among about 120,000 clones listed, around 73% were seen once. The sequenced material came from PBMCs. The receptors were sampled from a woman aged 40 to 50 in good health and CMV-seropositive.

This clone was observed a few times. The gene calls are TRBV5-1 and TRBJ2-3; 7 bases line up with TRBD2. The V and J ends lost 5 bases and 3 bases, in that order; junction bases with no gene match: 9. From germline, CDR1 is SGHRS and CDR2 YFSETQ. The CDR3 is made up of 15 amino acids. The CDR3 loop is CASSHTRGETDTQYF. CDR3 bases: TGCGCCAGCAGTCATACCCGGGGGGAGACAGATACGCAGTATTTT. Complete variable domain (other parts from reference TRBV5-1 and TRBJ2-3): KAGVTQTPRYLIKTRGQQVTLSCSPISGHRSVSWYQQTPGQGLQFLFEYFSETQRNKGNFPGRFSGRQFSNSRSEMNVSTLELGDSALYLCASSHTRGETDTQYFGPGTRLTVL.

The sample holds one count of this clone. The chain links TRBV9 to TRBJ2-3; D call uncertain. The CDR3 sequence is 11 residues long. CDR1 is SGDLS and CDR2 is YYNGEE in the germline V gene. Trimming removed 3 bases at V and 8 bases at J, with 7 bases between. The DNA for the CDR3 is TGTGCCAGCAGCGCCGGTCCTACGCAGTATTTT. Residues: CASSAGPTQYF.

Here the CDR3 reads CASSPGLVYEQYF. For the CDR3, the DNA is TGTGCCAGCAGCCCGGGACTGGTCTACGAGCAGTACTTC. The chain carries TRBV9 and TRBJ2-7; a weak D match, TRBD2 (6 bases). In germline, CDR1 is SGDLS, CDR2 YYNGEE. V dropped 4 bases and J dropped 3 bases, with 11 bases sitting between them. The CDR3 spans 13 residues.

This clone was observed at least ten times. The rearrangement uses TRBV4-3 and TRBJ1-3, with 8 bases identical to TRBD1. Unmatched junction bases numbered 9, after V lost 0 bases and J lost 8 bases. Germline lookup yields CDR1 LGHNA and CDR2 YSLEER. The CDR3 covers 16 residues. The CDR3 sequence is CASSQDMTGVADTIYF. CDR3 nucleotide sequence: TGCGCCAGCAGCCAAGATATGACAGGGGTAGCGGACACCATATATTTT.

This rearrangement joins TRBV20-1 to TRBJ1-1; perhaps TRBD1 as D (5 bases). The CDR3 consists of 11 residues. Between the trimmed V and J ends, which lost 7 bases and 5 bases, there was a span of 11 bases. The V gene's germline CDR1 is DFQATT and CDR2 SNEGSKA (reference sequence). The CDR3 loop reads CSGRRATEAFF. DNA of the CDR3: TGCAGTGGCCGCAGGGCTACTGAAGCTTTCTTT.

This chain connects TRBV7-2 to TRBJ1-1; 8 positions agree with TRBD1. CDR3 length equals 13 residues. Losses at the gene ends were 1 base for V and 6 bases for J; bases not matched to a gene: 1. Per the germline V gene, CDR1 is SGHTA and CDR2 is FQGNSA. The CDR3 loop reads CASSLGTGSEAFF. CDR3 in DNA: TGTGCCAGCAGCTTAGGGACAGGGTCTGAAGCTTTCTTT.

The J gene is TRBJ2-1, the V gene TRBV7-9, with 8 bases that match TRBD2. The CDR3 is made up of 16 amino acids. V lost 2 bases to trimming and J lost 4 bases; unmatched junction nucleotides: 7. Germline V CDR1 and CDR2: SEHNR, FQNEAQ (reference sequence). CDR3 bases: TGTGCCAGCAGCTTACCCCCGGGACTAGGGTACAATGAGCAGTTCTTC. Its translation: CASSLPPGLGYNEQFF.

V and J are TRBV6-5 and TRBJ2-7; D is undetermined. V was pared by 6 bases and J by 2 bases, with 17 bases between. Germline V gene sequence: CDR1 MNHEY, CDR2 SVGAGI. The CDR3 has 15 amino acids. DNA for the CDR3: TGTGCCAGCAGCCTCGACTTCAGCTGGCCCTACGAGCAGTACTTC. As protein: CASSLDFSWPYEQYF.